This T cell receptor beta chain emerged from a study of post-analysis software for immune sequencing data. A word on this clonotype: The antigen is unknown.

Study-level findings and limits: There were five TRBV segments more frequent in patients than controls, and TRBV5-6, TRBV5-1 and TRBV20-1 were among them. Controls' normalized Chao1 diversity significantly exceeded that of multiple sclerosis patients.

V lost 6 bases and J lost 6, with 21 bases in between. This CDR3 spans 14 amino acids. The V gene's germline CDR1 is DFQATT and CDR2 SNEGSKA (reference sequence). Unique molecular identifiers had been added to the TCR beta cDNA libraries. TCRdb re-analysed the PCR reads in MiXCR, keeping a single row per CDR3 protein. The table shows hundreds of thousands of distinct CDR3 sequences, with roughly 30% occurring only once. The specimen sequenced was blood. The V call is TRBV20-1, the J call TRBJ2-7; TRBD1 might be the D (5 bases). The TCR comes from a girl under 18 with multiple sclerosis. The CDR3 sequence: CSALGGATLSEQYF. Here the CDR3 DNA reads TGCAGTGCCCTGGGTGGGGCCACACTTAGCGAGCAGTACTTC.